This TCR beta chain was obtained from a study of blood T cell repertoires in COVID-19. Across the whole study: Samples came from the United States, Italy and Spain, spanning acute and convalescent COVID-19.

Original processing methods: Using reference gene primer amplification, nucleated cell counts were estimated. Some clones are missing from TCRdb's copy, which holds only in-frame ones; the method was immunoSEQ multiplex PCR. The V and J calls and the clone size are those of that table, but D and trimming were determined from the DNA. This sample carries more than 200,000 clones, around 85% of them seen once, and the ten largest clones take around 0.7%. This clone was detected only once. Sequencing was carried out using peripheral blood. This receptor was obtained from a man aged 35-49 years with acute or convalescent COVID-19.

Written as DNA, the CDR3 is TGTGCCAGCAGTGAGGGACTAGCGGTACGGGAGCAGTTCTTC. Encoded protein: CASSEGLAVREQFF. This chain connects TRBV2 to TRBJ2-1; 11 nucleotides agree with TRBD2. The CDR3 runs to 14 residues. J lost 10 bases, V lost 3 bases, and 5 bases had no gene match. Germline CDR1 SNHLY, CDR2 FYNNEI.